A selection of T cell receptor beta chains follows, all from one sample in a study of cytotoxic CD8 clonotypes in ibrutinib-treated CLL. Sequencing used immunoSEQ multiplex PCR; TCRdb keeps in-frame clones, though not all of them. The table has over 250,000 clones, 65% to 85% seen once. Source: PBMCs, taken at disease progression, from a patient treated with ibrutinib. The receptors originated from a human donor with chronic lymphocytic leukemia. Each CDR3 is given with its conserved first and last residue. D genes are given only for firm matches. Expanded clones are given a class, and other clones once, few, many or no size at all.

TRBV18	TRBJ1-4	NA	NA	CASSPGQGTTNEKLFF	TGTGCCAGCTCACCAGGGCAGGGAACAACTAATGAAAAACTGTTTTTT
TRBV9	TRBJ1-6	few	NA	CASSATWGPLHF	TGTGCCAGCAGCGCGACCTGGGGACCCCTCCACTTT
TRBV10-3	TRBJ2-1	few	NA	CAIRGEFSEQFF	TGTGCCATCAGGGGGGAATTTTCCGAGCAGTTCTTC
TRBV11-2	TRBJ2-3	NA	TRBD2	CASSFWPSGRSDTQYF	TGTGCCAGCAGCTTTTGGCCCAGCGGGAGATCAGATACGCAGTATTTT
TRBV9	TRBJ2-7	NA	NA	CASSVGGYVYEQYF	TGTGCCAGCAGCGTAGGGGGCTATGTCTACGAGCAGTACTTC
TRBV4-1	TRBJ2-3	NA	TRBD2	CASSLGLAGGPGTQYF	TGCGCCAGCAGCCTTGGACTAGCGGGGGGGCCCGGTACGCAGTATTTT
TRBV5-6	TRBJ2-5	NA	NA	CASSALERGDETQYF	TGTGCCAGCAGCGCCTTAGAACGGGGAGACGAGACCCAGTACTTC
TRBV13	TRBJ1-2	few	TRBD1	CASSLKLRQGRGGYTF	TGTGCCAGCAGCCTCAAACTCAGACAGGGGAGGGGTGGCTACACCTTC
TRBV2	TRBJ1-2	few	NA	CASSEAQGYGYTF	TGTGCCAGCAGTGAGGCCCAGGGCTATGGCTACACCTTC
TRBV5-4	TRBJ2-7	NA	NA	CASSLFPRASPYEQYF	TGTGCCAGCAGCTTGTTTCCGCGAGCTAGCCCCTACGAGCAGTACTTC
TRBV28	TRBJ2-7	once	TRBD2	CASRPAGGLYEQYF	TGTGCCAGCAGACCAGCGGGGGGGCTCTACGAGCAGTACTTC
TRBV9	TRBJ2-7	NA	TRBD1	CASSGAQGDLYEQYF	TGTGCCAGCAGCGGTGCGCAGGGGGATTTATACGAGCAGTACTTC
TRBV7-9	TRBJ1-2	NA	NA	CAAYAETDYGYTF	TGTGCCGCCTACGCTGAGACGGACTATGGCTACACCTTC
TRBV21-1	TRBJ1-2	NA	NA	CASSKLVPGQGGYTF	TGTGCCAGCAGCAAATTGGTGCCGGGACAGGGGGGCTACACCTTC
TRBV11-2	TRBJ1-1	NA	NA	CASSPGESNEAFF	TGTGCCAGCAGCCCAGGGGAATCCAATGAAGCTTTCTTT
TRBV7-9	TRBJ2-7	NA	TRBD2	CASSLIVLAASYEQYF	TGTGCCAGCAGCTTGATCGTACTAGCGGCTTCCTACGAGCAGTACTTC
TRBV18	TRBJ2-5	NA	TRBD1	CASSPNDRGQETQYF	TGTGCCAGCTCACCCAATGACAGGGGCCAAGAGACCCAGTACTTC
TRBV7-2	TRBJ2-5	NA	TRBD2	CASSTGLAGSLATQYF	TGTGCCAGCAGCACCGGACTAGCGGGCTCGCTCGCGACCCAGTACTTC
TRBV5-5	TRBJ1-5	NA	NA	CASSTYNTDQPQHF	TGTGCCAGCAGCACCTACAACACGGATCAGCCCCAGCATTTT
TRBV29-1	TRBJ2-7	NA	NA	CSVEDPGTPSYEQYF	TGCAGCGTTGAAGATCCCGGGACACCATCCTACGAGCAGTACTTC
TRBV2	TRBJ1-2	NA	NA	CASSETAVTYGYTF	TGTGCCAGCAGTGAAACGGCAGTGACCTATGGCTACACCTTC
TRBV5-1	TRBJ1-1	few	TRBD1	CASSLTGGVVNTEAFF	TGCGCCAGCAGCTTGACAGGGGGCGTAGTGAACACTGAAGCTTTCTTT